Shown below are 21 T cell receptor beta chains from a single sample sequenced in a study of CD4 and CD8 cells across lung adenocarcinoma regions. Each CDR3 protein is one row after TCRdb ran MiXCR on the PCR reads. The sample lists about 7,700 distinct CDR3 sequences; less than 50% were seen once. The source material was CD4+ T cells from the margin of a lung tumor. The receptors were gathered from a male donor with lung adenocarcinoma. The CD4 and CD8 labels of this study may be unreliable.

The chain links TRBV15 to TRBJ1-2; D is unclear. CDR1 is LNHNV and CDR2 is YYDKDF in the germline V gene (reference sequence). V was trimmed by 4 bases and J by 2 bases, leaving 14 bases between them. CDR3 length: 15 amino acids. CDR3 nucleotides: TGTGCCACCAGCATCCCCGGGAGCCTCAACTATGGCTACACCTTC. Translating gives CATSIPGSLNYGYTF.

V is TRBV6-1 and J is TRBJ2-1, with no clear D. The length of the CDR3 is 14 residues. Trimming cost V 2 bases and J 10 bases, with 15 bases left between them. Germline CDR1 reads MNHNS; CDR2 reads SASEGT. This chain's CDR3 is CASSESARSGEQFF. As DNA, the CDR3 is TGTGCCAGCAGTGAATCTGCCAGGTCGGGCGAGCAGTTCTTC.

This clonotype appeared many times. The chain joins TRBV20-1 to TRBJ2-1, with D unresolved. V was shortened by 2 bases and J by 5 bases, with 7 bases between the two germline ends. Germline V gene data show CDR1 as DFQATT and CDR2 as SNEGSKA (reference sequence). There are 12 residues in the CDR3. Here the CDR3 reads CSARILDNEQFF. CDR3 DNA: TGCAGTGCTAGAATCCTTGACAATGAGCAGTTCTTC.

This clonotype occurred a few times. The rearrangement links TRBV5-1 to TRBJ2-1; TRBD2 agrees at 8 bases. The CDR3 sequence is 17 residues long. After removal of 3 bases from V and 0 bases from J, the junction contained 8 bases not matched to a gene. Germline V gene sequence: CDR1 SGHRS, CDR2 YFSETQ. The CDR3 nucleotides read TGCGCCAGCAGCTCGCTACCCCTAGCGGGCTCCTACAATGAGCAGTTCTTC. Translated: CASSSLPLAGSYNEQFF.

This clonotype has a single count. V usage is TRBV2 and J usage is TRBJ2-7; 10 bases align to TRBD2. V was clipped by 8 bases and J by 1 base; unmatched bases: 11. The CDR3 loop spans 16 amino acids. Germline loops: CDR1 SNHLY, CDR2 FYNNEI. The DNA for the CDR3 is TGTGCCAGCGGGCTAGCGGGAGCGCAAAGATCCTACGAGCAGTACTTC. This gives the protein CASGLAGAQRSYEQYF.

The chain has TRBV6-1 and TRBJ2-1; 10 nucleotides agree with TRBD2. V lost 6 bases, J lost 1 base, and 12 bases stayed unmatched. The CDR3 consists of 18 residues. CDR1 and CDR2 from the germline V gene are MNHNS and SASEGT. CDR3 nucleotide sequence: TGTGCCAGCAGACTGGGGGCTAGCGGGAGATATTCCTACAATGAGCAGTTCTTC. It codes for CASRLGASGRYSYNEQFF.

The chain recombines TRBV6-4 with TRBJ1-1; D ambiguous. CDR3 size: 15 residues. V dropped 0 bases and J dropped 4 bases, with 12 bases sitting between them. Looked up from germline, CDR1 is MRHNA and CDR2 is SNTAGT. The CDR3 DNA reads as TGTGCCAGCAGTGACTCAGACGGGCTGGTCACTGAAGCTTTCTTT. Translated: CASSDSDGLVTEAFF.

Comments on this clonotype: At one end, the junction sequence differs from germline, possibly due to a read error. The gene calls are TRBV10-2 and TRBJ2-3; 9 bases line up with TRBD2. This CDR3 contains 19 residues. The germline V gene encodes CDR1 WSHSY and CDR2 SAAADI. CDR3 sequence (DNA): TGCGCCAGCAGTGAGTTCGGGCTAGCGGGGCGGTCTAGCACAGATATGCAGTATTTT. This gives the protein CASSEFGLAGRSSTDMQYF.

By proportion, this clonotype is medium-sized. J is TRBJ2-3 and V is TRBV7-6; D gene ambiguous. In germline, CDR1 is SGHVS, CDR2 FNYEAQ. Trimming shortened V by 1 base and J by 7 bases, and 21 bases separated the two germline ends. The CDR3 runs to 17 residues. The CDR3 region has the DNA TGTGCCAGCAGCTTAGTCTTAGGGCAGGCTGCACAGCATACGCAGTATTTT. Amino acid sequence: CASSLVLGQAAQHTQYF.

This clonotype came up many times. The chain uses TRBV27 and TRBJ2-3; 7 positions match TRBD2. J gave up 6 bases and V 3 bases, and 9 bases lay outside the gene matches. The CDR3 totals 15 residues. Germline V lookup: CDR1 MNHEY, CDR2 SMNVEV (reference sequence). CDR3: CASSFRAGAWDTQYF. In nucleotides, the CDR3 is TGTGCCAGCAGTTTTAGGGCGGGAGCTTGGGATACGCAGTATTTT.

This clonotype was seen repeatedly, ten times or more. V usage is TRBV6-1 and J usage is TRBJ1-1, with a weak D call TRBD1 (6 bases). The V gene's germline CDR1 is MNHNS and CDR2 SASEGT. Trimming removed 2 bases from V and 4 bases from J, with 11 bases in between. The CDR3 spans 14 residues. The CDR3 coding sequence is TGTGCCAGCAGTGAACAGGGGACAAGCACTGAAGCTTTCTTT. Translating it yields CASSEQGTSTEAFF.

The rearrangement links TRBV27 to TRBJ2-7, with D perhaps TRBD1 or TRBD2 (6 bases each). The CDR3 is made up of 15 amino acids. Germline assignment: CDR1 MNHEY and CDR2 SMNVEV (reference sequence). V lost 6 bases, J lost 5 bases, and 20 bases lay in between. The DNA for the CDR3 is TGTGCCAGCAGGGGGGGCGGAGCGCTCGGGAACGAGCAGTACTTC. Protein product: CASRGGGALGNEQYF.

This clonotype qualifies as large. This rearrangement joins TRBV10-1 to TRBJ2-1; TRBD1 aligns across 7 bases. The CDR3 covers 16 residues. The V gene's germline CDR1 is WNHNN and CDR2 SYGVQD (reference sequence). V gave up 4 bases and J gave up 3 bases; unmatched junction bases: 9. The CDR3 nucleotides are TGCGCCAGCAGTGCAGGGGGTGGCGGAGGCTACAATGAGCAGTTCTTC. Protein: CASSAGGGGGYNEQFF.

This chain connects TRBV10-3 to TRBJ1-2, with D hard to call. The V gene lost 2 bases and the J gene lost 6 bases, with 7 bases spanning the gap. The CDR3 is made up of 12 amino acids. CDR1 is ENHRY and CDR2 is SYGVKD in the germline V gene. The CDR3 loop reads CAISERENGYTF. The DNA of the CDR3 is TGTGCCATCAGTGAGAGGGAAAATGGCTACACCTTC.

The table lists this clonotype with many counts. This could be a read error, since a much larger clone is one nucleotide away. The chain employs TRBV11-2 and TRBJ2-1; possible D gene TRBD2, 6 bases. The J call may be wrong; the DNA end is better matched by TRBJ2-7. Germline loops: CDR1 SGHAT, CDR2 FQNNGV. CDR3 length: 16 residues. The CDR3 DNA reads as TGTGCCAGCAGCGCCCGGGAGTCGGGCTCCTACAATGAGCAGTACTTC. This gives the protein CASSARESGSYNEQYF.

The CDR3 DNA is TGTGCCAGCACTCAGCGGGGAGGCTACGAGCAGTACTTC. Translating gives CASTQRGGYEQYF. The V and J genes are TRBV27 and TRBJ2-1; 7 bases map to TRBD2. TRBJ2-7 matches the DNA end more closely, so the J call is doubtful. Germline-derived CDR1 and CDR2 are MNHEY and SMNVEV (reference sequence). The CDR3 has 13 amino acids.

This clonotype was counted once. A read error may produce the germline difference seen at one junction end. CDR3 in DNA: TGTGCCAGCAGTGAAATCCAGACTAGCAGGACCAATGCGCAGTACTTT. This encodes CASSEIQTSRTNAQYF. The chain is built from TRBV6-1 and TRBJ2-1; 7 positions match TRBD2. The CDR3 loop spans 16 amino acids. Germline V CDR1 and CDR2: MNHNS, SASEGT.

This clonotype came up many times. The gene calls are TRBV6-1 and TRBJ2-1, with 11 bases fitting TRBD2. The germline CDR1 and CDR2 sequences are MNHNS and SASEGT. V lost 7 bases to trimming and J lost 8 bases; unmatched junction nucleotides: 10. The length of the CDR3 is 15 residues. As DNA, the CDR3 is TGTGCCAGCAACATAGAGACTAGCGGGAACGATGAGCAGTTCTTC. The encoded protein is CASNIETSGNDEQFF.

To note about this clonotype: The junction does not match germline at one end; this may be a read error. The chain is built from TRBV10-2 and TRBJ2-3; perhaps TRBD2 as D (7 bases). The germline gives CDR1 WSHSY, CDR2 SAAADI. The CDR3 length is 16 residues. The CDR3 DNA is TGCGCCAGCAGGGACTCGGGGGGCCGTGCCCAAGAGACCCAGTATTTC. This encodes CASRDSGGRAQETQYF.

J is TRBJ1-6 and V is TRBV6-1; weak D call: TRBD1 (5 bases). Between the trimmed V and J ends, which lost 4 bases and 9 bases, there was a span of 22 bases. The CDR3 runs 17 residues. From germline, CDR1 is MNHNS and CDR2 SASEGT. The CDR3 region has the DNA TGTGCCAGCAGTGCCCCGGGGGGGACCCATTTAGGTTCACCCCTCCACTTT. Translation gives CASSAPGGTHLGSPLHF.

Judged by abundance, this clonotype is large. The chain employs TRBV27 and TRBJ2-1; 7 bases map to TRBD1. Trimming at V came to 5 bases and at J to 3 bases, leaving 13 bases not matched to a gene. The CDR3 extends over 17 amino acids. Germline values: CDR1 MNHEY, CDR2 SMNVEV (reference sequence). CDR3 in DNA: TGTGCCAGCAGTCCCCAAGGGGGCCGAATGGGCTACAATGAGCAGTTCTTC. Its protein is CASSPQGGRMGYNEQFF.